The 4 T cell receptor beta chains below come from one sample, sequenced in a study of control samples from healthy donors and cancer patients. TCRdb keeps only in-frame clones here, not all; method: immunoSEQ multiplex PCR. Found here are around 190,000 clones, around nine tenths of them singletons; the top ten hold about 1.4%. Sequenced material: blood. Receptor source: a man aged 30-40 years in good health.

The chain carries TRBV28 and TRBJ1-6; D unresolved. CDR1 is MDHEN and CDR2 is SYDVKM in the germline V gene. The CDR3 has 15 amino acids. The ends were cut back, 5 bases at V and 9 bases at J, with 17 bases in the middle. CDR3 loop: CASSPVGGAGSPLHF. The CDR3 DNA reads as TGTGCCAGCAGTCCGGTAGGTGGCGCTGGTTCACCCCTCCACTTT.

The chain is built from TRBV5-6 and TRBJ1-5, with D unresolved. V gave up 2 bases and J gave up 9 bases, with 12 bases separating them. This CDR3 has 13 residues. CDR1 is SGHDT and CDR2 is YYEEEE in the germline V gene. CDR3: CASSFQPGGPQHF. CDR3 coding DNA: TGTGCCAGCAGCTTTCAGCCGGGAGGGCCCCAGCATTTT.

V and J are TRBV13 and TRBJ1-2; D call uncertain. The ends were cut back, 6 bases at V and 4 bases at J, with 6 bases in the middle. This CDR3 contains 11 residues. Germline CDR1 PRHDT, CDR2 FYEKMQ (reference sequence). CDR3 region: CASRLGYGYTF. DNA for the CDR3: TGTGCCAGCAGGTTGGGCTATGGCTACACCTTC. The whole variable domain, filled in from reference TRBV13 and TRBJ1-2, reads AAGVIQSPRHLIKEKRETATLKCYPIPRHDTVYWYQQGPGQDPQFLISFYEKMQSDKGSIPDRFSAQQFSDYHSELNMSSLELGDSALYFCASRLGYGYTFGSGTRLTVV.

The CDR3 is CASSLDSGNQPQHF. In DNA, the CDR3 is TGTGCCAGCAGCTTGGATTCCGGGAATCAGCCCCAGCATTTT. The V gene is TRBV7-3, the J gene TRBJ1-5; D remains ambiguous. The CDR3 contains 14 residues. V was shortened by 3 bases and J by 4 bases, with 10 bases between the two germline ends. Germline V gene data show CDR1 as SGHTA and CDR2 as FQGTGA.